This entry lists 14 T cell receptor beta chains sequenced from one sample in a study of blood T cells in healthy people across ages. Then a second PCR, running about 7 to 11 cycles, was carried out with a sample-barcoded 5' primer and a J-beta primer mix. TCRdb ran MiXCR on the 5' RACE reads and lists one entry per CDR3 protein. The profile shows around 780,000 distinct CDR3 sequences, about 61% of them singletons. The sequenced sample consisted of blood. Every receptor here comes from a man aged 35-49 years in good health.

This chain uses TRBV2 with TRBJ2-3; unclear D gene. Germline V gene lookup returns CDR1 SNHLY and CDR2 FYNNEI. The CDR3 consists of 13 residues. Deletions cut 2 bases from V and 9 bases from J, with 12 bases between. CDR3 in amino acids: CASSEPVPGTQYF. As DNA, the CDR3 is TGTGCCAGCAGTGAACCGGTCCCTGGCACGCAGTATTTT.

The chain combines TRBV29-1 with TRBJ2-2; 14 bases map to TRBD2. Germline lookup yields CDR1 SQVTM and CDR2 ANQGSEA. The CDR3 runs 17 residues. V gave up 5 bases and J gave up 0 bases; unmatched junction bases: 5. The CDR3 DNA follows: TGCAGCGTTCCCAGACTAGCGGGAGGGCCGAACACCGGGGAGCTGTTTTTT. Encoded protein: CSVPRLAGGPNTGELFF.

CDR3 bases: TGTGCCAGCAGCTTAGGACTAGCGGGAGAGTTCGAGCAGTACTTC. Its protein is CASSLGLAGEFEQYF. The chain recombines TRBV3-1 with TRBJ2-7; 13 bases agree with TRBD2. The V gene end was trimmed by 5 bases and the J gene end by 6 bases; junction bases not matched to a gene: 7. CDR3 length: 15 amino acids. Germline CDR1 LGHDT, CDR2 YNNKEL (reference sequence).

The rearrangement links TRBV20-1 to TRBJ1-1; possible D gene TRBD1, 5 bases. CDR1 is DFQATT, CDR2 SNEGSKA, per germline (reference sequence). The CDR3 runs 14 residues. With 3 bases removed from V and 3 bases from J, the gap between germline ends came to 14 bases. CDR3 in amino acids: CSASNLMGDTEAFF. The CDR3 bases are TGCAGTGCTAGTAATCTTATGGGGGACACTGAAGCTTTCTTT.

This chain joins TRBV3-1 and TRBJ1-6; TRBD1 matches 8 bases. The germline CDR1 and CDR2 sequences are LGHDT and YNNKEL (reference sequence). The V and J ends lost 5 bases and 8 bases, in that order; junction bases with no gene match: 8. The CDR3 sequence is 15 residues long. Here the CDR3 reads CASSVRQGRDSPLHF. CDR3 sequence (DNA): TGTGCCAGCAGCGTCCGACAGGGGAGGGATTCACCCCTCCACTTT.

The chain uses TRBV6-5 and TRBJ1-5; D might be TRBD1 (5 bases). V lost 6 bases and J 4 bases, leaving 19 bases between the germline ends. CDR1 MNHEY and CDR2 SVGAGI come from the germline V gene. The CDR3 length is 16 residues. CDR3 loop: CASSPLRQLGNQPQHF. CDR3 DNA: TGTGCCAGCAGCCCCCTGAGACAGCTGGGAAATCAGCCCCAGCATTTT.

V and J are TRBV2 and TRBJ1-6; a possible D gene is TRBD1 (5 bases). Trimming shortened V by 6 bases and J by 17 bases, and 11 bases separated the two germline ends. The CDR3 runs to 10 residues. Germline CDR1 reads SNHLY; CDR2 reads FYNNEI. The CDR3: CASRGVEVHF. DNA of the CDR3: TGTGCCAGCAGGGGGGTCGAGGTCCACTTT.

The chain uses TRBV24-1 and TRBJ2-5; TRBD2 matches at 10 bases. V shed 3 bases, J shed 0 bases, and the junction held 3 bases outside the gene matches. CDR1 and CDR2 from the germline V gene are KGHDR and SFDVKD. This CDR3 spans 16 amino acids. The CDR3 loop is CATSDPAGGDQETQYF. The CDR3 nucleotides read TGTGCCACCAGTGATCCAGCGGGGGGGGACCAAGAGACCCAGTACTTC.

This clonotype was seen a handful of times. The V call is TRBV10-3, the J call TRBJ2-7; D is possibly TRBD1 (6 bases). The CDR3 is 15 amino acids. V lost 4 bases to trimming and J lost 4 bases, with 17 bases between them. Germline V gene sequence: CDR1 ENHRY, CDR2 SYGVKD. The CDR3 protein is CAISAHTGQPYEQYF. CDR3 in DNA: TGTGCCATCAGTGCTCATACGGGACAACCTTACGAGCAGTACTTC.

The chain employs TRBV5-1 and TRBJ1-1; D is possibly TRBD1 (6 bases). The CDR3 covers 13 residues. The V end lost 3 bases, the J end lost 4 bases, and 10 bases lay between the germline ends. Germline CDR1 SGHRS, CDR2 YFSETQ. The CDR3 DNA reads TGCGCCAGCAGCTGGGGGCAGGGCACTGAAGCTTTCTTT. This translates into CASSWGQGTEAFF.

This clonotype appeared a few times. The chain recombines TRBV7-2 with TRBJ2-1; D call uncertain. This CDR3 has 15 amino acids. V lost 5 bases and J 7 bases, leaving 18 bases between the germline ends. Germline V gene lookup returns CDR1 SGHTA and CDR2 FQGNSA. In DNA form, the CDR3 reads TGTGCCAGCAGCCTAACTAATTGGGAAAGGAATGAGCAGTTCTTC. Amino acids: CASSLTNWERNEQFF.

The V gene is TRBV5-1, the J gene TRBJ2-3; no clear D. Germline assignment: CDR1 SGHRS and CDR2 YFSETQ. Trimming removed 4 bases from V and 3 bases from J, with 9 bases in between. This CDR3 comprises 13 residues. The CDR3 DNA follows: TGCGCCAGCAGCGATTGGGGAACAGATACGCAGTATTTT. Its translation is CASSDWGTDTQYF.

The chain employs TRBV5-6 and TRBJ2-5, with D hard to call. This CDR3 is 12 amino acids long. From germline, CDR1 is SGHDT and CDR2 YYEEEE. Trimming removed 1 base at V and 3 bases at J, with 4 bases between. The CDR3 protein is CASSLTKETQYF. CDR3 in DNA: TGTGCCAGCAGCTTGACGAAAGAGACCCAGTACTTC.

This clonotype has just a few counts. The V call is TRBV9, the J call TRBJ2-3; the D gene is possibly TRBD2 (6 bases). The CDR3 spans 17 residues. Trimming took 4 bases from V and 3 from J, leaving 21 bases between them. Germline-derived CDR1 and CDR2 are SGDLS and YYNGEE. CDR3 amino acids: CASSPYLRRDATDTQYF. CDR3 sequence (DNA): TGTGCCAGCAGCCCTTACCTGAGGCGGGATGCGACAGATACGCAGTATTTT.